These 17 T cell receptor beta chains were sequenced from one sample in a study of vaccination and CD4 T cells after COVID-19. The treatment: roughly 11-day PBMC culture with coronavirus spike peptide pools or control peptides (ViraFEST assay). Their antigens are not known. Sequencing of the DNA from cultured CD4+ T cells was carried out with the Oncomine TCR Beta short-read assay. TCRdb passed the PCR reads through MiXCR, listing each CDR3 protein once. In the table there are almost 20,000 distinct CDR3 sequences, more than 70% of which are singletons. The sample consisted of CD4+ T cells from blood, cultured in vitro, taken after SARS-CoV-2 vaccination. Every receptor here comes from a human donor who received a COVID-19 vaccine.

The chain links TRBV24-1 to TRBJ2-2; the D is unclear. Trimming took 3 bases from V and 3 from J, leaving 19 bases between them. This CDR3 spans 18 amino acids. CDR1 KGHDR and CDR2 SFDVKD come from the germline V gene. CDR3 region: CATSDPPSGQRYTGELFF. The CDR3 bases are TGTGCCACCAGTGATCCCCCCTCGGGCCAAAGATACACCGGGGAGCTGTTTTTT.

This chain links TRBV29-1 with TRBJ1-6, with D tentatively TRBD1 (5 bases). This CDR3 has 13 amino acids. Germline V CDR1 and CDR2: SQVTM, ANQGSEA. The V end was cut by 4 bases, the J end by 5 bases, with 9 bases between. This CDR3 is CSVGAGNNSPLHF. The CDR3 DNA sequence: TGCAGCGTTGGGGCAGGGAATAATTCACCCCTCCACTTT.

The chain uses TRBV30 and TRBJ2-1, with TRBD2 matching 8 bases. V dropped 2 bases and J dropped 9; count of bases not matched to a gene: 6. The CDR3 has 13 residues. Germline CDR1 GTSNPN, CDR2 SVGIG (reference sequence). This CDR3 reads CAWSRGGRFEQFF. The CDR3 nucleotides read TGTGCCTGGAGTCGCGGGGGGCGCTTTGAGCAGTTCTTC.

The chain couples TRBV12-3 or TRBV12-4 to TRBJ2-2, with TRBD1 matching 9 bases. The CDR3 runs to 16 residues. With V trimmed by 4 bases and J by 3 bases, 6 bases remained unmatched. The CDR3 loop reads CASSSQGAWDTGELFF. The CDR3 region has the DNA TGTGCCAGCAGTTCACAGGGGGCGTGGGACACCGGGGAGCTGTTTTTT.

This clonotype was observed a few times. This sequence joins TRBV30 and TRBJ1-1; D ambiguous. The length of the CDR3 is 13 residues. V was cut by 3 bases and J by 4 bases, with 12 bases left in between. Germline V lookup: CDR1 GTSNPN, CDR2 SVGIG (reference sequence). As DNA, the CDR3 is TGTGCCTGGAGCAGAGACATATCCACTGAAGCTTTCTTT. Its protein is CAWSRDISTEAFF.

CDR3 sequence (DNA): TGTGCCAGCAGCTTGGTCTCTGGGAACACTGAAGCTTTCTTT. Its protein is CASSLVSGNTEAFF. The rearrangement links TRBV5-6 to TRBJ1-1; unclear D gene. Between the trimmed V and J ends, which lost 0 bases and 1 base, there was a span of 7 bases. CDR3 length: 14 amino acids. Germline V gives CDR1 SGHDT, CDR2 YYEEEE. Full variable domain (outside the CDR3, taken from reference TRBV5-6 and TRBJ1-1): DAGVTQSPTHLIKTRGQQVTLRCSPKSGHDTVSWYQQALGQGPQFIFQYYEEEERQRGNFPDRFSGHQFPNYSSELNVNALLLGDSALYLCASSLVSGNTEAFFGQGTRLTVV.

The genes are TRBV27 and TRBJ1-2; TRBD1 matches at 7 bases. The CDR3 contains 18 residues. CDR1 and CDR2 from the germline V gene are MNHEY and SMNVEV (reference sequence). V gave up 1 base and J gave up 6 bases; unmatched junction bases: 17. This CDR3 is CASSLWARRQGSSDGYTF. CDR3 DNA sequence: TGTGCCAGCAGTTTATGGGCCCGCCGACAGGGAAGTTCGGATGGCTACACCTTC.

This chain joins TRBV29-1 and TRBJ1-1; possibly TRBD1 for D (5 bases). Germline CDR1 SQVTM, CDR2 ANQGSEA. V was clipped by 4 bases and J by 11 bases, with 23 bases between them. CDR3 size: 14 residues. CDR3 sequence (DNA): TGCAGCGTTGCCTACTCTGGGGTGGGGGAAGAGGCTTTCTTT. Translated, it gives CSVAYSGVGEEAFF. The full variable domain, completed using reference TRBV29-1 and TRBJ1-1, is SAVISQKPSRDICQRGTSLTIQCQVDSQVTMMFWYRQQPGQSLTLIATANQGSEATYESGFVIDKFPISRPNLTFSTLTVSNMSPEDSSIYLCSVAYSGVGEEAFFGQGTRLTVV.

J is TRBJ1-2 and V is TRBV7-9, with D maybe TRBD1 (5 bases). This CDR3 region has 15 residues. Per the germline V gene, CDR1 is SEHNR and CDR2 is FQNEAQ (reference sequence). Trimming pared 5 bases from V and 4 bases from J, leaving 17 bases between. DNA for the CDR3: TGTGCCAGCAGCCTCAAGGGGAAGGGACCCTATGGCTACACCTTC. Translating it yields CASSLKGKGPYGYTF.

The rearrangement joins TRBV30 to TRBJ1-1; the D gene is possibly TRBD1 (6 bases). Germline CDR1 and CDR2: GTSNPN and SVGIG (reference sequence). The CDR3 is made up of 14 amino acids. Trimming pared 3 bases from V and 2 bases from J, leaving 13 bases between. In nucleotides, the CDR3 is TGTGCCTGGAGGGCGGGACACCTTAACACTGAAGCTTTCTTT. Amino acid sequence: CAWRAGHLNTEAFF.

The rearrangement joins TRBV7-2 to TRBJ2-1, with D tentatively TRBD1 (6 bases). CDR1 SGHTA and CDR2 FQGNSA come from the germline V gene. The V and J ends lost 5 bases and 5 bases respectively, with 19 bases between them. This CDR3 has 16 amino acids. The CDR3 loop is CASSVRIGTTHNEQFF. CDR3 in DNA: TGTGCCAGCAGCGTCCGAATTGGGACAACACACAATGAGCAGTTCTTC.

The CDR3 nucleotides read TGTGCCAGTAGTCGGAGGGCTTCACCCCTCCACTTT. Its protein is CASSRRASPLHF. The chain joins TRBV19 to TRBJ1-6, with D uncertain. This CDR3 region has 12 residues. Germline V gene lookup returns CDR1 LNHDA and CDR2 SQIVND (reference sequence). V was shortened by 5 bases and J by 9 bases, with 8 bases between the two germline ends. Based on the CDR3 plus reference TRBV19 and TRBJ1-6, the full variable domain is DGGITQSPKYLFRKEGQNVTLSCEQNLNHDAMYWYRQDPGQGLRLIYYSQIVNDFQKGDIAEGYSVSREKKESFPLTVTSAQKNPTAFYLCASSRRASPLHFGNGTRLTVT.

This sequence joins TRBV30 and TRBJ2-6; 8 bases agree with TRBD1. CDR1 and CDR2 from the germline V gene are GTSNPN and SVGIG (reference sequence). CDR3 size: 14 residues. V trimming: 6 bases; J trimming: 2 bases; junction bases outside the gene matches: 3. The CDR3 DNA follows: TGTGCCTGTAGACAGGGGACTGGGGCCAACGTCCTGACTTTC. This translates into CACRQGTGANVLTF.

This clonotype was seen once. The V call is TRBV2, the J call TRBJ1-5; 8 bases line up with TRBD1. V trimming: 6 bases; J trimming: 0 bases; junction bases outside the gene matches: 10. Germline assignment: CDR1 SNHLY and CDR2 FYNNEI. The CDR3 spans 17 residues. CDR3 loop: CASREDREGPSNQPQHF. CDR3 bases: TGTGCCAGCAGGGAGGACAGGGAAGGGCCTAGCAATCAGCCCCAGCATTTT.

The CDR3 region is CAWSALGLNEKLFF. For the CDR3, the DNA is TGTGCCTGGAGTGCTCTCGGGCTAAATGAAAAACTGTTTTTT. This chain connects TRBV30 to TRBJ1-4; no clear D. The CDR3 is 14 amino acids. Trimming cost V 1 base and J 5 bases, with 11 bases left between them. From germline, CDR1 is GTSNPN and CDR2 SVGIG (reference sequence). Full variable domain (rest looked up from reference TRBV30 and TRBJ1-4): SQTIHQWPATLVQPVGSPLSLECTVEGTSNPNLYWYRQAAGRGLQLLFYSVGIGQISSEVPQNLSASRPQDRQFILSSKKLLLSDSGFYLCAWSALGLNEKLFFGSGTQLSVL.

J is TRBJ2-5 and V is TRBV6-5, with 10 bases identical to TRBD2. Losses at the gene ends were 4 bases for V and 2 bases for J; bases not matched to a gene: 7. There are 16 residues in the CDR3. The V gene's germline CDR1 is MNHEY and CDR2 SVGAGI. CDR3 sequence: CASSCVTSGAQETQYF. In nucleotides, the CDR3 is TGTGCCAGCAGTTGCGTCACTAGCGGGGCACAAGAGACCCAGTACTTC.

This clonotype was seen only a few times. The CDR3 DNA reads as TGCAGTGCTAGAGATATCATCGGACAGGGGGACACTGAAGCTTTCTTT. This encodes CSARDIIGQGDTEAFF. This chain uses TRBV20-1 with TRBJ1-1, with TRBD1 matching over 10 bases. Germline V CDR1 and CDR2: DFQATT, SNEGSKA (reference sequence). V was clipped by 0 bases and J by 3 bases; unmatched bases: 7. The CDR3 spans 16 residues.